The present T cell receptor (beta chain) was sequenced within a study of CD8 T cells in ankylosing spondylitis. Trimming took off 3 bases at V and 7 bases at J, with 9 bases between the two ends. There are 12 residues in the CDR3. CDR1 and CDR2 from the germline V gene are SQVTM and ANQGSEA. Each CDR3 protein is one row after TCRdb ran MiXCR on the 5' RACE reads. The sample records about 110,000 distinct CDR3 sequences, around 24% being singletons. The TCR originated in a male donor with ankylosing spondylitis. V is TRBV29-1 and J is TRBJ2-2; possibly TRBD1 for D (5 bases). Sequencing was done on a sample of synovial fluid, either unsorted or a sorted T cell fraction (not recorded which). The CDR3 DNA is TGCAGCGTTGACAGGGTAGGCGGGGAGCTGTTTTTT. Its protein is CSVDRVGGELFF.